This T cell receptor (beta chain) came from a study of T-cell memory formation after mild COVID-19 (dated by TCRdb to about 2021). For context, the study as a whole: TCR sequence clusters from the two donors were found to be largely donor specific. T-cell clones expanding and contracting after mild COVID-19 in a couple of donors were tracked by longitudinal TCRalpha and TCRbeta repertoire sequencing. Two young, previously healthy adult volunteers, one female and one male, were included in the cohort. Summary of the overall study and its limitations: Balanced CD4/CD8 phenotypes were observed for clones contracting from day 15 to 85, whereas a bias towards CD4+ was observed for a second wave of clones expanding from day 15 to 37. The study included only a couple of mild cases, and larger cohorts that include severe cases with pre-infection samples were judged to be necessary. Some responding clones were detected in pre-infection memory, which suggested that pre-existing cross-reactive memory T cells had joined the SARS-CoV-2 response. SARS-CoV-2 specificity was not confirmed for the second-wave clones peaking on day 37. Contracting CD4+ clones were located mainly in the CM and EM memory subsets, whereas CD8+ clones were found to be enriched in EMRA.

The junction shows trimming of 0 bases on V and 2 bases on J, plus 6 bases between the germline ends. As encoded in the germline V gene, CDR1 is SGHAT while CDR2 is FQNNGV. From the cysteine up to the phenylalanine, the CDR3 has a length of 14 residues. Only the CDR3 part of the read is kept: 42 bases, read in frame from the first base. The run used an Illumina NovaSeq 6000. Using 5'RACE with constant-segment primers, TCRalpha and TCRbeta cDNA libraries were constructed, with sample barcodes and unique molecular identifiers added in the process. Trizol reagent was used to extract RNA from every sample. The libraries were amplified in two PCR steps, and the second step added a second sample barcode and Illumina TruSeq adapters. Sequencing of the libraries was done on an Illumina NovaSeq, producing 2 x 150 bp paired-end reads. As for the original processing: The reads were demultiplexed and collapsed into UMI-guided consensus sequences using migec v1.2.7. Using mixcr v2.1.11, UMI consensuses were aligned to TRA and TRB V and J templates and then assembled into clonotypes. A clonotype was counted as expanded or contracted only when both edgeR and NoisET called the clonotype significant, with the noise models trained on biological replicates. For edgeR calls, the thresholds were a false discovery rate-adjusted p below 0.01 and a log2 fold-change of 1. As an exploratory analysis of dynamics, max-normalized trajectories of the 1000 most abundant clonotypes were examined by PCA with hierarchical clustering. The CD4 or CD8 phenotype of responding clones was assigned using the separately sequenced CD4+ and CD8+ repertoires. TCRdb reprocessing: public reads trimmed at Q25 with fastp, clones called with MiXCR, in-frame beta chains kept. CDR3 protein sequences are deduplicated, and each keeps its most common genes and DNA. The V and J calls shown here were made by TCRdb, not taken from the authors' results. This sample holds more than 120,000 distinct CDR3 sequences; 15% to 20% were observed only once. About 2.1% of the sample rests with the top ten.

As concerns this clonotype: Its binding antigen is unknown. Qualities for individual bases were not recorded, and no much larger clone is one base off.

Ficoll-Paque density gradient centrifugation was the method used to isolate PBMCs. This clonotype was sampled from an adult woman who had mild COVID-19 (a few samples of this study predate the infection). The sample titles of this study are shuffled in the database, so cell type and time point are left out; the donor was told from shared clones. Material: PBMCs or a T cell subset sorted from them (not recorded which). This chain is built from TRBV11-2 and TRBJ2-3; the D segment cannot be called with confidence. The encoded CDR3 is CASSLEITTDTQYF. The nucleotides are TGTGCCAGCAGCTTAGAGATAACCACAGATACGCAGTATTTT.